These 26 T cell receptor beta chains originate from one sample sequenced in a study of OX40 agonist ivuxolimab in advanced cancers. Produced via immunoSEQ multiplex PCR; TCRdb's table is partial and in-frame only. The sample shows around 63,000 clones, 79% of them seen only once. Sequencing used CD4+ or CD8+ T cells sorted from blood, obtained in a trial of the OX40 agonist ivuxolimab. These receptors came from an adult with an advanced solid tumor such as melanoma, head and neck, liver or kidney cancer.

The genes are TRBV4-1 and TRBJ2-7; D is uncertain. This CDR3 is 14 amino acids long. The ends were cut back, 5 bases at V and 5 bases at J, with 16 bases in the middle. CDR1 MGHRA and CDR2 YSYEKL come from the germline V gene. The DNA of the CDR3 is TGCGCCAGCAGCTTCCGGGTTGCCGAGGACGAGCAGTACTTC. It translates to CASSFRVAEDEQYF.

This clone was counted ten times or more. The chain employs TRBV7-2 and TRBJ2-7; D gene unclear. The germline V and J ends were trimmed by 3 bases and 2 bases, with 11 bases remaining between them. Germline CDR1 reads SGHTA; CDR2 reads FQGNSA. The CDR3 is 14 amino acids. CDR3 coding DNA: TGTGCCAGCAGCTTGGAAGGCATCACCTACGAGCAGTACTTC. Protein: CASSLEGITYEQYF.

This chain uses TRBV9 with TRBJ2-2; perhaps D is TRBD1 or TRBD2 (6 bases each). Germline loops: CDR1 SGDLS, CDR2 YYNGEE. This CDR3 region has 16 residues. V was trimmed by 0 bases and J by 0 bases, leaving 9 bases between them. The CDR3 sequence: CASSVGGAANTGELFF. The CDR3 nucleotides read TGTGCCAGCAGCGTAGGGGGGGCCGCGAACACCGGGGAGCTGTTTTTT.

The chain couples TRBV9 to TRBJ1-5; TRBD1 matches 9 bases. Germline CDR1 reads SGDLS; CDR2 reads YYNGEE. The CDR3 has 15 residues. Losses at the gene ends were 0 bases for V and 4 bases for J; bases not matched to a gene: 2. The CDR3 here is CASSVAGTGNQPQHF. The CDR3 nucleotides are TGTGCCAGCAGCGTAGCAGGGACAGGGAATCAGCCCCAGCATTTT.

Only one count was recorded for this clone. The J gene is TRBJ2-2, the V gene TRBV18, with D possibly called TRBD1 or TRBD2 (6 bases each). The V and J ends lost 4 bases and 2 bases respectively, with 11 bases between them. Per germline, CDR1 KGHSH and CDR2 LQKENI. This CDR3 region has 15 residues. CDR3 DNA sequence: TGTGCCAGCTCACTAGGGGGGAGCAACACCGGGGAGCTGTTTTTT. Amino acid sequence: CASSLGGSNTGELFF.

The chain couples TRBV11-3 to TRBJ2-7, with D unresolved. V was cut by 0 bases and J by 7 bases, with 10 bases left in between. The CDR3 has 13 amino acids. CDR1 and CDR2 from the germline V gene are SGHNT and YENEEA. The CDR3: CASSLDFNGEQYF. CDR3 DNA: TGTGCCAGCAGCTTAGATTTCAACGGGGAGCAGTACTTC.

The V and J genes are TRBV4-1 and TRBJ1-5; no clear D gene. Germline V CDR1 and CDR2: MGHRA, YSYEKL. The V end was cut by 0 bases, the J end by 2 bases, with 8 bases between. The CDR3 extends over 15 amino acids. CDR3 amino acids: CASSQEGLGNQPQHF. DNA of the CDR3: TGCGCCAGCAGCCAAGAGGGCTTAGGCAATCAGCCCCAGCATTTT.

The chain uses TRBV5-5 and TRBJ1-5; 7 bases align to TRBD1. Germline CDR1 and CDR2: SGHKS and YYEKEE (reference sequence). Unmatched junction bases numbered 5, after V lost 3 bases and J lost 8 bases. The CDR3 consists of 13 residues. The CDR3 spells CASSSRGTEPQHF. CDR3 DNA sequence: TGTGCCAGCAGCTCCAGGGGGACGGAGCCCCAGCATTTT.

The chain links TRBV7-2 to TRBJ1-5, with 11 bases matching TRBD1. CDR3 length: 17 amino acids. With 1 base clipped from V and 3 bases from J, the junction kept 5 bases outside the gene matches. CDR1 and CDR2 (germline): SGHTA, FQGNSA. The CDR3 sequence is CASSLVSGQGVNQPQHF. Here the CDR3 DNA reads TGTGCCAGCAGCTTAGTCTCGGGACAGGGGGTCAATCAGCCCCAGCATTTT.

The V call is TRBV7-9, the J call TRBJ1-1; D is uncertain. CDR3 size: 15 residues. V lost 5 bases and J 5 bases, leaving 18 bases between the germline ends. Germline V gives CDR1 SEHNR, CDR2 FQNEAQ (reference sequence). The CDR3 loop reads CASSQMAGLRTEAFF. CDR3 in DNA: TGTGCCAGCAGCCAGATGGCGGGGTTGAGGACTGAAGCTTTCTTT.

This clone was observed once. This sequence joins TRBV6-5 and TRBJ2-2, with D perhaps matching TRBD2 (5 bases). CDR1 and CDR2 from the germline V gene are MNHEY and SVGAGI. V was trimmed by 3 bases and J by 1 base, leaving 6 bases between them. The CDR3 covers 14 residues. The CDR3, as DNA: TGTGCCAGCAGTTATGGGAGGAACACCGGGGAGCTGTTTTTT. Translating it yields CASSYGRNTGELFF.

V and J are TRBV5-4 and TRBJ2-1; a possible D gene is TRBD2 (6 bases). This CDR3 contains 17 residues. The V end was cut by 0 bases, the J end by 0 bases, with 13 bases between. Per the germline V gene, CDR1 is SGHNT and CDR2 is YYREEE (reference sequence). Here the CDR3 reads CASSLVRGGASYNEQFF. CDR3 nucleotide sequence: TGTGCCAGCAGCTTGGTCCGAGGCGGGGCCTCCTACAATGAGCAGTTCTTC.

The V call is TRBV14, the J call TRBJ2-7; D remains unclear. CDR3 length: 14 residues. Germline CDR1 and CDR2: SGHDN and FVKESK. V lost 2 bases and J 6 bases, leaving 14 bases between the germline ends. CDR3 DNA sequence: TGTGCCAGCAGCCAAATTGTGCAAGGTACCGAGCAGTACTTC. It specifies CASSQIVQGTEQYF.

This sequence joins TRBV5-8 and TRBJ2-7; 11 positions agree with TRBD2. The CDR3 loop spans 15 amino acids. CDR1 and CDR2 from the germline V gene are SGHTS and YDEGEE. Losses at the gene ends were 0 bases for V and 4 bases for J; bases not matched to a gene: 3. CDR3 region: CASSLGTSGSYEQYF. The DNA of the CDR3 is TGTGCCAGCAGCTTGGGAACTAGCGGGAGTTACGAGCAGTACTTC.

V usage is TRBV7-3 and J usage is TRBJ2-1; D assignment may be TRBD1 or TRBD2 (5 bases each). Germline V gene lookup returns CDR1 SGHTA and CDR2 FQGTGA. The CDR3 sequence is 16 residues long. The ends were cut back, 1 base at V and 1 base at J, with 11 bases in the middle. The CDR3 sequence is CASSLMVGVSYNEQFF. CDR3 nucleotides: TGTGCCAGCAGCTTAATGGTGGGGGTGTCCTACAATGAGCAGTTCTTC. The full variable domain, its missing parts supplied by reference TRBV7-3 and TRBJ2-1, is GAGVSQTPSNKVTEKGKYVELRCDPISGHTALYWYRQSLGQGPEFLIYFQGTGAADDSGLPNDRFFAVRPEGSVSTLKIQRTERGDSAVYLCASSLMVGVSYNEQFFGPGTRLTVL.

This clone was picked up one time. The chain couples TRBV28 to TRBJ1-1; TRBD1 aligns across 11 bases. The CDR3 extends over 17 amino acids. Germline CDR1 reads MDHEN; CDR2 reads SYDVKM. J was trimmed by 2 bases and V by 4 bases; bases with no gene match: 9. For the CDR3, the DNA is TGTGCCAGCAGTTCCCCCGGGACAGGGGGAGCCAACACTGAAGCTTTCTTT. Its translation is CASSSPGTGGANTEAFF.

The chain links TRBV27 to TRBJ2-7; the match to TRBD2 covers 11 bases. Germline V gene lookup returns CDR1 MNHEY and CDR2 SMNVEV (reference sequence). With 6 bases clipped from V and 3 bases from J, the junction kept 13 bases outside the gene matches. CDR3 length: 17 residues. The CDR3 sequence: CASSLVLAGGKDYEQYF. The CDR3 region has the DNA TGTGCCAGCAGCCTCGTTTTAGCGGGGGGGAAAGACTACGAGCAGTACTTC.

The chain couples TRBV19 to TRBJ2-7, with 8 bases matching TRBD2. The germline V gene has CDR1 LNHDA and CDR2 SQIVND (reference sequence). V trimming: 5 bases; J trimming: 6 bases; junction bases outside the gene matches: 9. CDR3 length equals 14 residues. The CDR3 DNA reads TGTGCCAGTAGTCTCCTCGGGACTAGTAGCGAGCAGTACTTC. This encodes CASSLLGTSSEQYF.

The rearrangement links TRBV5-1 to TRBJ2-1; weak D call: TRBD2 (7 bases). Germline V gene data show CDR1 as SGHRS and CDR2 as YFSETQ. This CDR3 spans 15 amino acids. Trimming left V 0 bases short and J 5 bases short, with 12 bases between. The CDR3 coding sequence is TGCGCCAGCAGCTTGGTACAGGGAGGGAACAATGAGCAGTTCTTC. Its protein is CASSLVQGGNNEQFF. The entire variable domain, with the rest obtained from reference TRBV5-1 and TRBJ2-1, is as follows: KAGVTQTPRYLIKTRGQQVTLSCSPISGHRSVSWYQQTPGQGLQFLFEYFSETQRNKGNFPGRFSGRQFSNSRSEMNVSTLELGDSALYLCASSLVQGGNNEQFFGPGTRLTVL.

The chain couples TRBV6-4 to TRBJ2-1; no reliable D call. V lost 3 bases, J lost 6 bases, and 12 bases lay in between. The CDR3 consists of 14 residues. Looked up from germline, CDR1 is MRHNA and CDR2 is SNTAGT. CDR3 amino acids: CASSELVGTNEQFF. The CDR3 DNA reads as TGTGCCAGCAGTGAGCTCGTAGGAACCAATGAGCAGTTCTTC.

V gene TRBV14 combines with J gene TRBJ2-7; D is perhaps TRBD1 (6 bases). The CDR3 runs 15 residues. Trimming stripped 3 bases from V and 3 bases from J, with 15 bases between. Germline assignment: CDR1 SGHDN and CDR2 FVKESK. The CDR3 coding sequence is TGTGCCAGCAGCCATTACCGGGACAATGTCTACGAGCAGTACTTC. Residues: CASSHYRDNVYEQYF.

The chain links TRBV4-3 to TRBJ1-4; tentative D call: TRBD1 (5 bases). In germline, CDR1 is LGHNA, CDR2 YSLEER. The CDR3 covers 14 residues. With 4 bases removed from V and 7 bases from J, the gap between germline ends came to 13 bases. CDR3: CASSPPGLAEKLFF. As DNA, the CDR3 is TGCGCCAGCAGCCCCCCGGGACTTGCTGAAAAACTGTTTTTT.

This clone was observed once. This chain links TRBV5-1 with TRBJ2-3; maybe TRBD1 (6 bases). CDR1 is SGHRS, CDR2 YFSETQ, per germline. V lost 5 bases to trimming and J lost 3 bases, with 10 bases between them. The CDR3 is 13 residues long. CDR3 in DNA: TGCGCCAGCAGGAGCGGACAGACAGATACGCAGTATTTT. This codes for CASRSGQTDTQYF.

The sample holds one count of this clone. The V call is TRBV7-2, the J call TRBJ2-3; unclear D gene. Trimming pared 6 bases from V and 4 bases from J, leaving 8 bases between. This CDR3 is built from 12 residues. CDR1 is SGHTA and CDR2 is FQGNSA in the germline V gene. The CDR3 spells CASRASSDTQYF. For the CDR3, the DNA is TGTGCCAGCAGGGCCAGCTCAGATACGCAGTATTTT.

The chain links TRBV27 to TRBJ1-1; maybe TRBD1 (5 bases). Germline values: CDR1 MNHEY, CDR2 SMNVEV (reference sequence). V was trimmed by 6 bases and J by 5 bases, leaving 16 bases between them. This CDR3 is 14 amino acids long. The CDR3 protein is CASSRVGSGTEAFF. CDR3 nucleotides: TGTGCCAGCAGCAGGGTTGGAAGTGGGACTGAAGCTTTCTTT.

The rearrangement uses TRBV28 and TRBJ2-5; TRBD1 is a possible D gene (6 bases). Deletions cut 6 bases from V and 7 bases from J, with 15 bases between. This CDR3 has 13 residues. CDR1 MDHEN and CDR2 SYDVKM come from the germline V gene. The CDR3 protein is CASSPGQGGTQYF. The CDR3 coding sequence is TGTGCCAGCAGCCCCGGGCAAGGGGGGACCCAGTACTTC.